The T cell receptor beta chain under discussion was sequenced for a study of T cells in Graves' hyperthyroidism and ophthalmopathy. The CDR3 has 14 amino acids. V lost 3 bases to trimming and J lost 1 base, with 12 bases between them. Per germline, CDR1 DFQATT and CDR2 SNEGSKA (reference sequence). Authors of the study amplified TCR beta CDR3 regions from RNA transcripts. Researchers ran a first-round RT-PCR on the TCR CDR3 using the HTBI primer set. MiXCR was run by TCRdb on the multiplex PCR reads, yielding one entry per CDR3 protein. Here the sample spans about 600,000 distinct CDR3 sequences, 16% being singletons. This clonotype was recorded many times. Its antigen is still unknown. The study's findings and limits: Blood held most thyroid clonotypes expanded above 0.001 frequency.

This chain connects TRBV20-1 to TRBJ1-1; D is unclear. This TCR was sampled from a woman aged 40 to 49 with Graves' ophthalmopathy. The sample comprised blood. CDR3 loop: CSARDPKENTEAFF. The CDR3 DNA follows: TGCAGTGCTAGGGATCCTAAAGAGAACACTGAAGCTTTCTTT.